The rows below give T cell receptor beta chains drawn from one sample of a study of blood T cell repertoires in COVID-19. The method was immunoSEQ multiplex PCR; TCRdb's version includes in-frame clones alone and lacks a portion of them. The sample holds a few hundred thousand clones, roughly 87% seen once. The sequenced sample consisted of PBMCs or T cells enriched from blood (not recorded which). These receptors all come from a woman in her 30s who had recovered from COVID-19. Each CDR3 is given with its conserved first and last residue. D genes are given only for firm matches. Only some rows state a clone size, as once, few, many or a class for expanded clones.

J gene	V gene	clone size	CDR3 length	D gene	CDR3 protein
TRBJ2-1	TRBV28	once	12	-	CASSLTPFEQFF
TRBJ2-1	TRBV4-1	-	13	TRBD1	CASSPGQGNEQFF
TRBJ2-2	TRBV2	-	14	TRBD2	CASRAGLLGGELFF
TRBJ2-2	TRBV5-4	once	13	-	CASSLGPSGELFF
TRBJ2-7	TRBV5-1	-	15	-	CASSPDRRPSYEQYF
TRBJ2-7	TRBV6-5	-	14	TRBD1	CASNRQGGAYEQYF
TRBJ1-4	TRBV29-1	-	15	-	CSVEDRVRGSEKLFF
TRBJ1-1	TRBV4-1	-	16	TRBD1	CASSLARTGMNTEAFF
TRBJ2-1	TRBV6-4	-	16	TRBD1	CASSEEPGTGYNEQFF
TRBJ2-2	TRBV18	-	16	TRBD2	CASSPGLADHTGELFF
TRBJ2-7	TRBV19	-	16	-	CASSIPGFGSGVEQYF
TRBJ1-5	TRBV27	once	16	-	CASSLSSTRLNQPQHF
TRBJ1-3	TRBV12-5	once	17	-	CASGLGRTALSGNTIYF
TRBJ1-3	TRBV5-4	-	14	-	CASSSAGTKNTIYF
TRBJ2-3	TRBV5-6	-	13	-	CASSFWHTDTQYF
TRBJ1-5	TRBV7-9	once	16	-	CASSLADTDSNQPQHF
TRBJ2-1	TRBV2	-	14	TRBD1	CASSVQGVYNEQFF
TRBJ1-1	TRBV5-5	-	13	-	CASSLDMVPGAFF
TRBJ1-4	TRBV7-2	-	14	-	CASSLYGGNEKLFF
TRBJ2-5	TRBV5-1	-	13	-	CASSLEGRQTQYF
TRBJ2-1	TRBV19	once	14	-	CASRSLSSYNEQFF
TRBJ1-4	TRBV28	-	11	-	CASSLREKLFF
TRBJ2-2	TRBV7-9	-	16	-	CASSLAQAIVTGELFF
TRBJ1-4	TRBV21-1	-	15	-	CASSDPTGGCGKLFF
TRBJ1-4	TRBV30	-	14	TRBD1	CAWRDRGPNEKLFF
TRBJ1-1	TRBV19	-	16	TRBD1	CASSPYGTGRNTEAFF
TRBJ1-1	TRBV6-5	-	14	TRBD1	CASSYGQGNTEAFF
TRBJ2-7	TRBV6-4	once	15	TRBD2	CASSPTSAGEHEQYF
TRBJ2-7	TRBV11-2	-	14	TRBD2	CASSTGLAGDEQYF
TRBJ1-4	TRBV2	-	14	-	CASSDFATNEKLFF
TRBJ2-7	TRBV6-1	-	15	TRBD1	CASSERDRGWYEQYF
TRBJ2-3	TRBV4-2	-	17	TRBD2	CASSQEGGSGRVDTQYF
TRBJ1-2	TRBV4-1	-	16	-	CASSPGMTGRPRGYTF
TRBJ2-7	TRBV23-1	-	16	TRBD2	CASSQSEAGVRYEQYF
TRBJ2-1	TRBV4-1	-	15	TRBD1	CASSQADRALLEQFF
TRBJ1-1	TRBV12-5	-	13	TRBD1	CASTGTGGNEAFF
TRBJ2-1	TRBV7-9	once	15	TRBD2	CASSFEREAYNEQFF
TRBJ2-2	TRBV24-1	-	15	TRBD1	CATSESGGRGGELFF
TRBJ2-7	TRBV6-5	-	15	TRBD2	CATSLTSGLYYEQYF
TRBJ2-2	TRBV28	-	12	TRBD2	CASGLAAGELFF
TRBJ2-7	TRBV28	-	14	TRBD1	CASSSPGQQYEQYF
TRBJ1-5	TRBV10-3	-	13	-	CAIGETGNQPQHF
TRBJ1-2	TRBV3-1/TRBV3-2	-	14	-	CASSQDSSGSGYTF
TRBJ2-7	TRBV20-1	-	11	-	CSAYLTYEQYF
TRBJ2-2	TRBV2	-	15	TRBD2	CASRTSGNPAGELFF
TRBJ2-6	TRBV11-2	-	15	TRBD2	CASKGLASGANVLTF
TRBJ2-5	TRBV28	-	13	TRBD2	CASTGRPKETQYF
TRBJ2-5	TRBV13	-	16	TRBD1	CASSLGRGQIQETQYF
TRBJ2-1	TRBV9	-	17	TRBD2	CASSVGASGEGWYEQFF
TRBJ2-1	TRBV7-9	-	15	TRBD1	CASSLPGQNYNEQFF
TRBJ2-6	TRBV9	-	18	-	CASSVEGAVHSGANVLTF
TRBJ1-4	TRBV15	-	15	-	CATSRAQGGSEKLFF